A selection of T cell receptor beta chains follows, all from one sample in a study of identical twins. One entry per CDR3 protein results from TCRdb running MiXCR on the 5' RACE reads. This table holds about 520,000 distinct CDR3 sequences, approximately 22% found once. These data were also reused for a study on T cells expressing NK-cell markers.

Sequenced: CD4+ T cells sorted from blood. These receptors were taken from a woman between 18 and 29 years old in good health. Each CDR3 is given with its conserved first and last residue. D genes are given only for firm matches. A clone size is listed for some rows: how often the clone was seen (once, few, many), or a class if it is expanded.

size: .
V: TRBV7-2
J: TRBJ2-4
D: TRBD1
CDR3: CASSLGQGLVSYF
DNA: TGTGCCAGCAGCTTAGGACAGGGTTTGGTTTCGTACTTC

size: few
V: TRBV9
J: TRBJ2-7
D: .
CDR3: CASSPPYRVAEQYF
DNA: TGTGCCAGCAGCCCCCCTTACAGGGTGGCCGAGCAGTACTTC

size: .
V: TRBV5-6
J: TRBJ1-1
D: .
CDR3: CASSLFSGGVGAFF
DNA: TGTGCCAGCAGCTTGTTTTCGGGGGGCGTTGGAGCTTTCTTT

size: .
V: TRBV5-5
J: TRBJ2-2
D: .
CDR3: CASSLFPGRTGELFF
DNA: TGTGCCAGCAGCTTGTTTCCGGGTAGGACCGGGGAGCTGTTTTTT

size: .
V: TRBV10-3
J: TRBJ1-2
D: .
CDR3: CAINEMVRGGYTF
DNA: TGTGCCATCAACGAGATGGTTAGGGGTGGCTACACCTTC

size: .
V: TRBV7-9
J: TRBJ2-2
D: .
CDR3: CAPSAAGELFF
DNA: TGTGCCCCCTCTGCCGCCGGGGAGCTGTTTTTT

size: many
V: TRBV12-3/TRBV12-4
J: TRBJ1-1
D: .
CDR3: CASSLNGGTEAFF
DNA: TGTGCCAGCAGTTTAAACGGGGGCACTGAAGCTTTCTTT

size: few
V: TRBV5-4
J: TRBJ1-1
D: .
CDR3: CASIPILRGAQAFF
DNA: TGTGCCAGCATTCCGATTCTCCGGGGGGCTCAAGCTTTCTTT

size: few
V: TRBV12-3/TRBV12-4
J: TRBJ1-3
D: .
CDR3: CASSYAISGNTIYF
DNA: TGTGCCAGCAGTTATGCCATCTCTGGAAACACCATATATTTT

size: .
V: TRBV6-1
J: TRBJ2-3
D: TRBD2
CDR3: CAIRLAGGPSDTQYF
DNA: TGTGCCATACGACTAGCGGGGGGGCCCTCAGATACGCAGTATTTT

size: few
V: TRBV20-1
J: TRBJ2-5
D: .
CDR3: CSARDPGGRAGIRETQYF
DNA: TGCAGTGCTAGAGATCCGGGGGGCCGGGCGGGGATAAGAGAGACCCAGTACTTC

size: few
V: TRBV29-1
J: TRBJ2-7
D: .
CDR3: CSVTVVGRAPYEQYF
DNA: TGCAGCGTTACGGTGGTGGGGCGGGCACCCTACGAGCAGTACTTC

size: many
V: TRBV20-1
J: TRBJ2-2
D: .
CDR3: CSVARNTGELFF
DNA: TGCAGTGTCGCGAGAAACACCGGGGAGCTGTTTTTT

size: few
V: TRBV2
J: TRBJ2-1
D: .
CDR3: CASNPDHNEQFF
DNA: TGTGCCAGCAATCCTGACCACAATGAGCAGTTCTTC

size: .
V: TRBV29-1
J: TRBJ2-7
D: .
CDR3: CSVVSPVSYEQYF
DNA: TGCAGCGTTGTGTCTCCGGTTTCCTACGAGCAGTACTTC

size: .
V: TRBV3-1
J: TRBJ1-6
D: .
CDR3: CASSQDLRDPLHF
DNA: TGTGCCAGCAGCCAAGATTTGCGCGATCCCCTCCACTTT

size: .
V: TRBV5-4
J: TRBJ1-2
D: .
CDR3: CASSSRGVDGYTF
DNA: TGTGCCAGCAGCTCGAGGGGCGTTGATGGCTACACCTTC

size: .
V: TRBV7-3
J: TRBJ2-5
D: TRBD1
CDR3: CASSLGTGRETQYF
DNA: TGTGCCAGCAGCTTGGGGACAGGGCGAGAGACCCAGTACTTC

size: few
V: TRBV6-5
J: TRBJ2-5
D: .
CDR3: CASSYSGGRQETQYF
DNA: TGTGCCAGCAGTTACTCGGGCGGTAGGCAAGAGACCCAGTACTTC

size: .
V: TRBV11-3
J: TRBJ1-1
D: TRBD1
CDR3: CASSPRTGEAEAFF
DNA: TGTGCCAGCAGCCCCCGGACAGGGGAGGCTGAAGCTTTCTTT

size: .
V: TRBV5-1
J: TRBJ2-1
D: TRBD1
CDR3: CASSLGVTGDNEQFF
DNA: TGCGCCAGCAGCTTGGGGGTGACAGGGGACAATGAGCAGTTCTTC

size: many
V: TRBV12-3/TRBV12-4
J: TRBJ1-5
D: .
CDR3: CASSLNPDQPQHF
DNA: TGTGCCAGCAGTTTAAACCCCGATCAGCCCCAGCATTTT

size: .
V: TRBV20-1
J: TRBJ2-7
D: TRBD1
CDR3: CSARDYRGYEQYF
DNA: TGCAGTGCTAGGGATTACAGGGGGTACGAGCAGTACTTC

size: few
V: TRBV5-1
J: TRBJ2-7
D: TRBD2
CDR3: CASSLRGEFEQYF
DNA: TGCGCCAGCAGCTTGCGGGGGGAGTTCGAGCAGTACTTC

size: .
V: TRBV3-1
J: TRBJ2-5
D: .
CDR3: CASGGWETQYF
DNA: TGTGCCTCCGGGGGTTGGGAGACCCAGTACTTC

size: .
V: TRBV5-1
J: TRBJ2-7
D: .
CDR3: CASNRDSSSYEQYF
DNA: TGCGCCAGCAACCGGGACTCAAGCTCCTACGAGCAGTACTTC